Here is one T cell receptor beta chain with its context. The antigen remains undetermined. Germline V lookup: CDR1 ENHRY, CDR2 SYGVKD. Germline trimming cut 4 bases from V and 0 bases from J; bases unmatched to any gene: 16. The CDR3 length is 21 residues. The sample is drawn from a study of cytomegalovirus exposure and HLA in healthy donors. Study at large: The Caucasian-associated ancestry cluster contained about 80% of the roughly 390 genotyped donors.

Vbeta (60) and Jbeta (13) primers were used in the PCR. Clones were read by immunoSEQ multiplex PCR, and TCRdb kept only the in-frame ones, dropping some. The sample consists of 150,000 to 180,000 clones, around 68% of them appearing once. Notes on the study in general: Generally TCR sequences proved uncommon, though certain public TCRs appeared in numerous donors.

The chain combines TRBV10-3 with TRBJ2-6; 9 bases are shared with TRBD1. The material sequenced was PBMCs. This receptor was taken from a man between 25 and 39 years old in good health and CMV-seronegative. The CDR3 protein is CAISGGPGTGFKLSGANVLTF. In DNA, the CDR3 is TGTGCCATCAGTGGGGGTCCCGGGACAGGGTTCAAACTCTCTGGGGCCAACGTCCTGACTTTC.